This TCR beta chain appears in the sequencing data of a study of T cells in localized non-small cell lung cancer. Trimming cost V 5 bases and J 2 bases; bases outside gene matches: 5. The CDR3 sequence is 14 residues long. Germline V gene sequence: CDR1 SNHLY, CDR2 FYNNEI. TCRdb keeps only in-frame clones here, not all; method: immunoSEQ multiplex PCR. Of 15,000 to 20,000 clones listed, about four fifths were seen once; the top ten hold around a third. Overall study findings and caveats: Of the top 100 tumor clones, median around 60 were in adjacent lung, more than 25 among its top 100. Tumor samples were not multi-region, leaving intratumor heterogeneity unexcluded.

This clone appeared a single time. Its antigen is as yet unknown. Since no conserved phenylalanine or tryptophan closes the CDR3, a read error is the likely cause. The rearrangement joins TRBV2 to TRBJ1-1; 7 bases are shared with TRBD1. The sequence derives from an older male donor with stage III lung adenocarcinoma. The sequences come from peripheral blood, collected before any cancer treatment. CDR3 bases: TGTGCCAGCAGTCCCGGGACAGTAAACACTGAAGCTTTCCTT. Translated: CASSPGTVNTEAFL.